The present T cell receptor beta chain was sequenced within a study of blood T cell repertoires in COVID-19 (dated by TCRdb to 2020 to 2021). In the study overall: Samples covering the acute and convalescent phases of COVID-19 were provided by collaborators in the United States, Italy and Spain. The material from the prospective study consisted of cDNA or gDNA derived from T cells, B-cell-depleted T cells, or PBMCs. Deeply sampled blood TCRbeta repertoires from subjects exposed to, actively infected with, or recovered from COVID-19 were included in the dataset. A freely available public database, intended as a resource for researchers studying the immune response to SARS-CoV-2, is where the repertoires were released. The samples were drawn from the first 160 participants of the ongoing ImmuneRACE study and from some 1,300 subjects provided by 6 global collaborators. A de-identified subject ID, COVID-19 status, age in years and sex were almost always included in the sample metadata. HLA class I and class II types, where available, came from metadata supplied by the sample provider rather than from assay-based typing.

The CDR3 starts with the cysteine, ends with the phenylalanine, and has 14 residues. The sequence is cut down to CDR3 DNA, 42 bases in frame from base 1. Relative to germline, V is missing 5 bases and J is missing 5 bases, with 6 bases of the junction outside any gene match. As encoded in the germline V gene (reference sequence), CDR1 is SGHAT while CDR2 is FQDESV. Enrolling through a virtual design, the prospective study's participants ranged in age from roughly 18 to 89 years and lived across 24 United States geographic areas. In the prospective study, participants were assigned to cohorts based on the clinical history participants reported in a screening survey and a study questionnaire. For ImmuneRACE Cohort 3, a participant was defined as recovered based on two consecutive negative NP/OP PCR tests, clearance by a healthcare professional, or resolution of symptoms. In the prospective study, whole blood, serum and a nasopharyngeal or oropharyngeal swab were collected from each participant by mobile phlebotomists. Prospective study participants could optionally give additional blood draws and questionnaires over an approximately 2-month period. Blood samples from the prospective study were shipped frozen or at room temperature prior to DNA extraction.

The paper's findings and limits, for the study overall: The amount of clinical and demographic metadata varied by source and participant and was provided uncurated.

As regards this clone: The specificity of this receptor is unknown. No much larger clone is present one base from it, and per-base qualities are unavailable.

The immunoSEQ Assay, a bias-controlled multiplex PCR, was used to amplify TCRbeta CDR3 regions from genomic DNA. In the original analysis: Within the assay, amplification of reference gene primers was used to estimate how many nucleated cells each sample contained. To quantify the absolute abundance of each unique TCRbeta CDR3 rearrangement, sequence reads were collapsed and filtered. For each sample, productive Simpson clonality was calculated by taking the square root of Simpson's diversity index across productive rearrangements. The table comes from immuneACCESS by way of TCRdb, which keeps in-frame sequences with V and J called. Part of the clones is missing from these tables; in studies checked, under half for an unresolved V gene and the rest for unknown reasons. That table is the source of V, J and clone size, and D and trimming were worked out from the DNA. This sample holds 350,000 to 400,000 clones; about 90% were observed only once. Together, the top ten hold less than 2% of the sample.

The source material was PBMCs or T cells enriched from blood (not recorded which). This receptor was identified in a woman younger than 45 who had recovered from COVID-19. The rearrangement joined TRBV11-1 to TRBJ1-2; 9 central bases correspond to TRBD1. In nucleotide form, the sequence is TGTGCCAGCAGCACCGCCGGACAGGGGTATGGCTACACCTTC. Its product reads: CASSTAGQGYGYTF.